These T cell receptor beta chains were read from a single sample in a study of cytomegalovirus exposure and HLA in healthy donors. Clones were sequenced by immunoSEQ multiplex PCR, and TCRdb holds only the in-frame ones, with some missing. The table has approximately 140,000 clones, roughly four fifths seen once. The source material was PBMCs. These receptors were obtained from a woman aged 45-59 years in good health and CMV-seropositive. The CDR3 runs from the conserved cysteine through the conserved F or W. D genes are given only for firm matches. Clone sizes are given selectively: once, few, many, or a class where the clone is expanded.

length,J,V,size,D,DNA,CDR3
16,TRBJ1-1,TRBV30,once,-,TGTGCCTGGAGCCTCCGCCTGGGGGGGCAAAGGACTGAAGCTTTCTTT,CAWSLRLGGQRTEAFF
15,TRBJ2-1,TRBV2,-,TRBD2,TGTGCCAGCAGTGAAAAGGGACTAGCGGGGGAGATAAGGCTCTTC,CASSEKGLAGEIRLF
17,TRBJ2-1,TRBV2,-,TRBD2,TGTGCCAGCAGTGAGCAGGGGCTAGCGGGGGGGCCGGGCGAGCAGTTCTTC,CASSEQGLAGGPGEQFF
14,TRBJ1-4,TRBV4-1,few,-,TGCGCCAGCAGCCAAGGGGAGGGGCGCGAAAAACTGTTTTTT,CASSQGEGREKLFF
16,TRBJ1-1,TRBV19,-,-,TGTGCCAGTATTCCTTGGTCCGGTTTAAGGAACACTGAAGCTTTCTTT,CASIPWSGLRNTEAFF
14,TRBJ2-7,TRBV4-1,-,TRBD1,TGCGCCAGCAGCCGCCGGGACAGCTCCTACGAGCAGTACTTC,CASSRRDSSYEQYF
15,TRBJ1-5,TRBV7-2,few,-,TGTGCCAGCAGCCTTAGCAGAGGGCGCTTTCAGCCCCAGCATTTT,CASSLSRGRFQPQHF
16,TRBJ1-1,TRBV4-3,-,-,TGCGCCAGCAGCCAAGGGCCTCCTAAGGGGTACAATGAAGCTTTCTTT,CASSQGPPKGYNEAFF
13,TRBJ1-3,TRBV28,-,-,TGTGCCAGCAGTATCGACAGGGGAAACACCATATATTTT,CASSIDRGNTIYF
14,TRBJ2-7,TRBV7-9,-,TRBD2,TGTGCCAGCAGCTCCCAGACTAGCGGGTACGAGCAGTACTTC,CASSSQTSGYEQYF
14,TRBJ2-3,TRBV27,-,-,TGTGCCAGCAGTTACGACAGGTTCACAGATACGCAGTATTTT,CASSYDRFTDTQYF
13,TRBJ1-5,TRBV7-2,-,-,TGTGCCAGCAGCTTGGGAGGGGGTCAGCCCCAGCATTTT,CASSLGGGQPQHF
16,TRBJ2-7,TRBV19,once,TRBD1,TGTGCCAGTAGTCCCCCGGGGACAGGGTCCTCCTACGAGCAGTACTTC,CASSPPGTGSSYEQYF
14,TRBJ1-1,TRBV5-1,-,-,TGCGCCAGCAGCTTGCGGCAGGGGAACACTGAAGCTTTCTTT,CASSLRQGNTEAFF
15,TRBJ1-2,TRBV4-3,-,-,TGCGCCAGCAGCCAAGTCCGGGGGGGGGCGGATGGCTACACCTTC,CASSQVRGGADGYTF
16,TRBJ2-5,TRBV15,once,TRBD2,TGTGCCACCAGCAGAGGTTCTAGCGGGGCAGGGGAGACCCAGTACTTC,CATSRGSSGAGETQYF
11,TRBJ2-7,TRBV5-1,few,TRBD1,TGCGCCAGCAGCTTTACAGGGGGAAAGTACTTC,CASSFTGGKYF
16,TRBJ1-4,TRBV7-9,-,-,TGTGCCAGCAGCCAAGGGGGAACGGCAACTAATGAAAAACTGTTTTTT,CASSQGGTATNEKLFF
14,TRBJ1-2,TRBV7-9,-,TRBD1,TGTGCCAGCACCCCCCAGGGACAGTCCAGTGGCTACACCTTC,CASTPQGQSSGYTF
16,TRBJ2-7,TRBV28,-,TRBD2,TGTGCCAGCAGTATACCGGGACTAGCGGGGAACTACGAGCAGTACTTC,CASSIPGLAGNYEQYF
16,TRBJ1-1,TRBV10-3,-,TRBD1,TGTGCCATCAGTGGGTTGACAGGGGAACCGAACACTGAAGCTTTCTTT,CAISGLTGEPNTEAFF
13,TRBJ2-3,TRBV7-8,-,-,TGTGCCAGCAGCTTAGTGGAGGGCGATACGCAGTATTTT,CASSLVEGDTQYF
13,TRBJ1-2,TRBV5-6,few,TRBD1,TGTGCCAGCAGCGACAGGGTAAACTATGGCTACACCTTC,CASSDRVNYGYTF
18,TRBJ2-1,TRBV4-1,-,TRBD2,TGCGCCAGCAGCCATGTCACTAGCGGGGGGGCATTCTACAATGAGCAGTTCTTC,CASSHVTSGGAFYNEQFF
15,TRBJ2-3,TRBV6-5,-,-,TGTGCCAGCAGTTACTCGAGGCCCCGGACAGATACGCAGTATTTT,CASSYSRPRTDTQYF
14,TRBJ1-2,TRBV9,-,-,TGTGCCAGCAGCGTAATGGGGGCGCCCGGAGGCTACACCTTC,CASSVMGAPGGYTF
14,TRBJ1-1,TRBV19,-,-,TGTGCCAGTAGTGTCTTTCCTACGAACACTGAAGCTTTCTTT,CASSVFPTNTEAFF
15,TRBJ1-3,TRBV2,-,-,TGTGCCAGCAGTTTACAGCCCTCCTCTGGAAACACCATATATTTT,CASSLQPSSGNTIYF
13,TRBJ2-3,TRBV4-3,-,-,TGCGCCAGCAGCCAAGACTATACAGATACGCAGTATTTT,CASSQDYTDTQYF
15,TRBJ2-3,TRBV5-1,-,-,TGCGCCAGCAGCATACTAGCTTCCCTCACAGATACGCAGTATTTT,CASSILASLTDTQYF
16,TRBJ2-4,TRBV11-2,-,-,TGTGCCAGCAGCCAGATGTTTCGGGGAGTCAAAAACATTCAGTACTTC,CASSQMFRGVKNIQYF
14,TRBJ1-2,TRBV2,-,TRBD1,TGTGCCAGCAAAAGGACAGGGGGCAACTATGGCTACACCTTC,CASKRTGGNYGYTF
15,TRBJ2-1,TRBV7-2,few,TRBD1,TGTGCCAGCAGCTTAGTGACAGGGACCTACAATGAGCAGTTCTTC,CASSLVTGTYNEQFF
16,TRBJ1-2,TRBV11-1,-,-,TGTGCCAGCAGCCCGGCCCCAGGACAGAGGAACTATGGCTACACCTTC,CASSPAPGQRNYGYTF
14,TRBJ1-2,TRBV15,-,-,TGTGCCACCAGCAGAGCGGGGATTAACTATGGCTACACCTTC,CATSRAGINYGYTF
17,TRBJ2-1,TRBV5-4,-,TRBD2,TGTGCCAGCAGCTTGGCCCGGGGTAGCGGGGGGGCAAATGAGCAGTTCTTC,CASSLARGSGGANEQFF
11,TRBJ2-2,TRBV28,-,-,TGTGCCAGCAGTCGTACTCGGGAGCTGTTTTTT,CASSRTRELFF
15,TRBJ1-2,TRBV4-3,-,-,TGCGCCAGCAGCCAAGATGTAAGGGGCGGGGATGGCTACACCTTC,CASSQDVRGGDGYTF
12,TRBJ1-1,TRBV6-6,-,-,TGTGCCAGCAGCCCCTCGGGAACTGAAGCTTTCTTT,CASSPSGTEAFF
15,TRBJ2-3,TRBV4-1,-,-,TGCGCCAGCAGCCAAGATTCGCCCCTAGCTACCGCGCAGTATTTT,CASSQDSPLATAQYF
16,TRBJ2-1,TRBV5-1,-,-,TGCGCCAGCAGCTTGGAGTCGCGGGCCTCCTACAATGAGCAGTTCTTC,CASSLESRASYNEQFF
15,TRBJ2-1,TRBV7-2,-,-,TGTGCCAGCAGCTTAGTGGTACAGACGGTGATCGGGCAGTTCTTC,CASSLVVQTVIGQFF
13,TRBJ2-7,TRBV7-9,-,-,TGTGCCAGCAGCCCGGGACACGCTACGGAGCAGTACTTC,CASSPGHATEQYF
13,TRBJ2-5,TRBV13,-,TRBD2,TGTGCCAGCAGCTTAGGCCTAGCGGGGGGGCCGTACTTC,CASSLGLAGGPYF
14,TRBJ1-1,TRBV29-1,-,-,TGCAGCGTCGACCAGGGGTCGAGGAACACTGAAGCTTTCTTT,CSVDQGSRNTEAFF
14,TRBJ2-7,TRBV9,-,-,TGTGCCAGCAACAACCCGGGAAAGACCTACGAGCAGTACTTC,CASNNPGKTYEQYF
15,TRBJ1-1,TRBV19,few,TRBD1,TGTGCCAGTACCAGGGACAGGGAGGGGAACACTGAAGCTTTCTTT,CASTRDREGNTEAFF
13,TRBJ1-2,TRBV6-5,-,-,TGTGCCAGCAGGTCCGGACAGCTCTATGGCTACACCTTC,CASRSGQLYGYTF
17,TRBJ2-6,TRBV9,few,TRBD1,TGTGCCAGCAGCGTCCAGGGGGCGGCCCTCTGGGCCAACGTCCTGACTTTC,CASSVQGAALWANVLTF
12,TRBJ2-3,TRBV29-1,-,-,TGCAGCGTTGGCCAGGCCACAGATACGCAGTATTTT,CSVGQATDTQYF
15,TRBJ2-1,TRBV27,-,TRBD1,TGTGCCAGCAGCGCCGGGACAGGGTCCAACAATGAGCAGTTCTTC,CASSAGTGSNNEQFF
17,TRBJ1-2,TRBV6-4,-,-,TGTGCCAGCAGTGATACTCGTGGGAGGGGGTCCCTCTATGGCTACACCTTC,CASSDTRGRGSLYGYTF
15,TRBJ2-1,TRBV27,-,-,TGTGCCAGCAGTGCCCGACTAGAGCCATCCAATGAGCAGTTCTTC,CASSARLEPSNEQFF
16,TRBJ2-3,TRBV18,few,-,TGTGCCAGCTCACCAGAAGTGAGACACAACACAGATACGCAGTATTTT,CASSPEVRHNTDTQYF